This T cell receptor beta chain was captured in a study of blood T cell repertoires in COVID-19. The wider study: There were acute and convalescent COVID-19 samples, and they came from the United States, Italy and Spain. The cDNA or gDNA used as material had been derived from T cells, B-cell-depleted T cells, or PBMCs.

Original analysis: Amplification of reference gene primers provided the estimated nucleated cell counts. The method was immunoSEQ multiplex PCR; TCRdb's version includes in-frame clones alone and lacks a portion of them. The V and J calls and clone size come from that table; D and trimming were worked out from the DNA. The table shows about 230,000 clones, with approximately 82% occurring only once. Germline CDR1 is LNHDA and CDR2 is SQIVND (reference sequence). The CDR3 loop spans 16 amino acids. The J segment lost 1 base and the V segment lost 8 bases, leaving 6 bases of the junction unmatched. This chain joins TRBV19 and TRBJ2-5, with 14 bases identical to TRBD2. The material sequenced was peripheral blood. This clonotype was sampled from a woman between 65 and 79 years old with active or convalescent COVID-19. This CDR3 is CASGRTSGGLQETQYF. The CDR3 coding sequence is TGTGCCAGTGGAAGGACTAGCGGGGGGCTCCAAGAGACCCAGTACTTC. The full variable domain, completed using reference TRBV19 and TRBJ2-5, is DGGITQSPKYLFRKEGQNVTLSCEQNLNHDAMYWYRQDPGQGLRLIYYSQIVNDFQKGDIAEGYSVSREKKESFPLTVTSAQKNPTAFYLCASGRTSGGLQETQYFGPGTRLLVL.